Presented here are 10 T cell receptor beta chains from one specimen sequenced in a study of blood T cell repertoires in COVID-19 (dated by TCRdb to the early 2020s). Preparation of the library involved the immunoSEQ multiplex PCR assay. The source is immuneACCESS, and TCRdb retained only in-frame sequences with V and J called. Part of the clones is not carried over; for the studies checked, unresolved V genes explain less than half of this, and the remainder is unexplained. The sample yields some 260,000 clones; 70% to 90% were counted once. The ten biggest clones cover around 1.7% of the sample. The specimen sequenced was PBMCs or T cells enriched from blood (not recorded which). These receptor sequences come from a man aged 35 to 55 who had recovered from COVID-19.

V gene TRBV30 combines with J gene TRBJ1-1; no clear D gene. Germline CDR1 and CDR2: GTSNPN and SVGIG (reference sequence). The V gene lost 4 bases and the J gene lost 7 bases, with 10 bases spanning the gap. The CDR3 sequence is 11 residues long. The CDR3 sequence: CAWNSGFEAFF. CDR3 coding DNA: TGTGCCTGGAATAGCGGGTTTGAAGCTTTCTTT.

This clone was counted between two and nine times. CDR3 sequence reads: CASSSTGDYESPLHF. The CDR3 region has the DNA TGCGCCAGCAGCTCGACCGGGGACTATGAATCACCCCTCCACTTT. The V and J genes are TRBV5-1 and TRBJ1-6; TRBD1 might be the D (5 bases). The CDR3 is 15 amino acids. V lost 3 bases and J 10 bases, leaving 17 bases between the germline ends. CDR1 and CDR2 (germline): SGHRS, YFSETQ.

The rearrangement uses TRBV6-5 and TRBJ1-2; the D gene is possibly TRBD1 (6 bases). Per the germline V gene, CDR1 is MNHEY and CDR2 is SVGAGI. Trimming stripped 5 bases from V and 3 bases from J, with 10 bases between. This CDR3 has 13 residues. The CDR3 protein is CASSRGGDYGYTF. The CDR3 DNA sequence: TGTGCCAGCAGTAGGGGGGGGGACTATGGCTACACCTTC.

This rearrangement joins TRBV6-6 to TRBJ1-6; D is uncertain. Germline CDR1 and CDR2: MNHNY and SVGAGI (reference sequence). V was pared by 6 bases and J by 10 bases, with 19 bases between. The CDR3 extends over 15 amino acids. The CDR3 protein is CASRPVEGGGSPLHF. Written as DNA, the CDR3 is TGTGCCAGCAGGCCAGTCGAGGGAGGAGGCTCACCCCTCCACTTT.

Only a few counts were recorded for this clone. V and J are TRBV5-6 and TRBJ2-2; a possible D gene is TRBD1 (5 bases). Germline CDR1 reads SGHDT; CDR2 reads YYEEEE. The CDR3 consists of 13 residues. Trimming removed 1 base from V and 5 bases from J, with 6 bases in between. CDR3 nucleotides: TGTGCCAGCAGCTTGCCAGGGACCGGGGAGCTGTTTTTT. Translated, it gives CASSLPGTGELFF.

The gene calls are TRBV15 and TRBJ1-1; tentatively, D is TRBD1 (6 bases). From germline, CDR1 is LNHNV and CDR2 YYDKDF (reference sequence). Trimming removed 0 bases at V and 4 bases at J, with 15 bases between. The CDR3 is 16 amino acids. CDR3: CATSRDSAGGRTEAFF. The CDR3 DNA reads as TGTGCCACCAGCAGAGATTCCGCGGGGGGCCGCACTGAAGCTTTCTTT.

The table lists this clone with a count of one. One junction end does not reproduce the germline sequence, and a read error may be involved. V usage is TRBV25-1 and J usage is TRBJ2-1, with 7 bases that match TRBD1. Germline-derived CDR1 and CDR2 are MGHDK and SYGVNS. The CDR3 loop spans 17 amino acids. The CDR3 nucleotides are TGTGCCAGCAGTGAAACAGGGGAAGGTACCTCCAACAATGAGCAGTTCTTC. Its translation: CASSETGEGTSNNEQFF.

DNA for the CDR3: TGTGCCATCAGTGAGTCGATAGGCAGGTCAGGGAATCAGCCCCAGCATTTT. Protein product: CAISESIGRSGNQPQHF. The chain uses TRBV10-3 and TRBJ1-5, with D possibly matching TRBD1 (5 bases). V shed 0 bases and J shed 4 bases, with 16 bases lying between them. Germline V CDR1 and CDR2: ENHRY, SYGVKD. The CDR3 contains 17 residues.

The chain couples TRBV10-2 to TRBJ2-2; 10 nucleotides line up with TRBD2. Germline CDR1 and CDR2: WSHSY and SAAADI. V dropped 2 bases and J dropped 7; count of bases not matched to a gene: 4. The CDR3 length is 15 residues. As DNA, the CDR3 is TGCGCCAGCAGTGAGACTAGCGGGAAGATCGGGGAGCTGTTTTTT. Encoded protein: CASSETSGKIGELFF.

CDR3 sequence (DNA): TGTGCCAGCAGTTTTCAAAGGGGGAGAGCTTTCTTT. Residues: CASSFQRGRAFF. The V call is TRBV6-5, the J call TRBJ1-1, with TRBD1 as a possible D gene (6 bases). The CDR3 is 12 amino acids. The germline gives CDR1 MNHEY, CDR2 SVGAGI. V was trimmed by 4 bases and J by 10 bases, leaving 13 bases between them.